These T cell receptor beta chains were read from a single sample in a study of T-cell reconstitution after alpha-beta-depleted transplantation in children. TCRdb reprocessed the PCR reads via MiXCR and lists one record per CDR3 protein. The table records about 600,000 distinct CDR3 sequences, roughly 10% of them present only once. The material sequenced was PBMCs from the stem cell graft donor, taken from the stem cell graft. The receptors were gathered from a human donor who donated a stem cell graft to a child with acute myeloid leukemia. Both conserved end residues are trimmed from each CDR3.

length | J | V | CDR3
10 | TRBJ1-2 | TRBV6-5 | ASTTGAAGYT
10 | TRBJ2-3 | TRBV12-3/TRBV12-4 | ASSLPNTRQY
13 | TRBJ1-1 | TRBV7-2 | ASSLALGGAFSAF
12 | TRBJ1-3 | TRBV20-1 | SAWDRLSGNTIY
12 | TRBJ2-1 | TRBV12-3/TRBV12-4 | ASSLGRPINEQF
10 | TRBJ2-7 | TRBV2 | ASSETSYEQY
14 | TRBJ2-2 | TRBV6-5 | ASSYPTGFYSGELF
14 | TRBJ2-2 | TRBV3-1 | ASSQRLGMVTGELF
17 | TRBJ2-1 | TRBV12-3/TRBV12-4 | ASSLRGRTSGRGYNEQF
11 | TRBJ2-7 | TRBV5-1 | ASSRPGLDEQY
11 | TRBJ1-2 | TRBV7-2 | ASSPDGGYGYT
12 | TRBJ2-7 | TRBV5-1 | ASSLAGTSENFY
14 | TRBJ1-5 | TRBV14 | ASSQGAGARNQPQH
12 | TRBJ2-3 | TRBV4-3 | ASSLGADTDTQY
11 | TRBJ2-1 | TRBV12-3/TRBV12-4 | ASRGTEYNEQF
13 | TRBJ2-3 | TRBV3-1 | ASTQGAGETDTQY
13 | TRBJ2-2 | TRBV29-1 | SARTGLAFTGELF
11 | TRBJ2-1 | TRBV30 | AWRGGRRNEQF
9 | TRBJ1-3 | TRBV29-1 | SVSSGNTIY
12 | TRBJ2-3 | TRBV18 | ASSPPWSTDTQY
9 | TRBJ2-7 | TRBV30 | AWSVAWEQY
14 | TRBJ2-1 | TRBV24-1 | ATSGWTSGRVDEQF
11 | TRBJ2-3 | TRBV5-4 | ASSSSSGGTQY
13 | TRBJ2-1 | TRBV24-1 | ATSDMGVSYNEQF
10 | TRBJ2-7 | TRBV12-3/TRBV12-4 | ASRHPWDEQY
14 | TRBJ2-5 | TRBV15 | ATSKDLSGRAETQY
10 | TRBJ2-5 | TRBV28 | ASSGAKETQY
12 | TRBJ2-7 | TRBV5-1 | ASSLGTATGEQY
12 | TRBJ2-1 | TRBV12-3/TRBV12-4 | ASSPTREAASQF
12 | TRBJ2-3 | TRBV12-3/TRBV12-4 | ASNPAAGADTQY
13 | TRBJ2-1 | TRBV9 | ASSAGLELQAEQF
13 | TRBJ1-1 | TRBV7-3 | VSSLSGAANTEAF
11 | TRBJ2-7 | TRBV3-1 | ASSHFSGYEQY
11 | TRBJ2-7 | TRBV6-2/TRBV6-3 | ASTKTASYEQY
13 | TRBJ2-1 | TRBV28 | ASTPVPGAYNEQF
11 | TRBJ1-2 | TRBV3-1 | ASSRGENYGYT
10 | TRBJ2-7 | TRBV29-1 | SVVRETGEQY
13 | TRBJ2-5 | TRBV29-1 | SGAQGAGRQETQY
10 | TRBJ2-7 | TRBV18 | ASSPNYYEQY
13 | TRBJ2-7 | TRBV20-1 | SARGLAALSYEQY
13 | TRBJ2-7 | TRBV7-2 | ASSYDPSGSYEQY
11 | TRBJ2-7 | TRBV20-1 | SARVSSGYEQY
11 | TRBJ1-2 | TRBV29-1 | SVVNGGIGGYT
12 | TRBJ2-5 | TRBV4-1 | ASSRVQGEETQY
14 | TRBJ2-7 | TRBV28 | ASSSPVAGVHYEQY
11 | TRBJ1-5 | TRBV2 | ASSEGDARPQH
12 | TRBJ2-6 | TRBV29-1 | SVGGGSGANVLT
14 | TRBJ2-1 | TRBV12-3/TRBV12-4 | ASSRRSGQGYNEQF
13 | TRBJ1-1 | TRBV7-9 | ASSPRTGRGTEAF
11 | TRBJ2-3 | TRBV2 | ASGRGRTDTQY
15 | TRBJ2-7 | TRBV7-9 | ASSHPLGGGGRDEQY
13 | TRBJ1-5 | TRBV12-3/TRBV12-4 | ASSITGGRGQPQH
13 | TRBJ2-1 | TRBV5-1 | ASRPLPGQDNEQF
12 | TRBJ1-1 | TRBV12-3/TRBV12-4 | ASSFLRMNTEAF
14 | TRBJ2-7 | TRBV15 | ATSGPGTGVSYEQY